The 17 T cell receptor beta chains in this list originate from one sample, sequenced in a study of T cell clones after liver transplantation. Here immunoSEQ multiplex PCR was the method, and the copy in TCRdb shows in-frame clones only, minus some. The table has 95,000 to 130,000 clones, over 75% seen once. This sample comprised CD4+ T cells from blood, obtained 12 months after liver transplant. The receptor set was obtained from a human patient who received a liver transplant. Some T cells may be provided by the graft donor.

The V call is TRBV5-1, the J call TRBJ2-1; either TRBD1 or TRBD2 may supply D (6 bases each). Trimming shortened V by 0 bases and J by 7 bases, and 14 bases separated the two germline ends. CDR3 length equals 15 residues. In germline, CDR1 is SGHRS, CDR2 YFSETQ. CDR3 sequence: CASSLAGASRNEQFF. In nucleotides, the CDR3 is TGCGCCAGCAGCTTGGCGGGGGCGTCCCGTAATGAGCAGTTCTTC.

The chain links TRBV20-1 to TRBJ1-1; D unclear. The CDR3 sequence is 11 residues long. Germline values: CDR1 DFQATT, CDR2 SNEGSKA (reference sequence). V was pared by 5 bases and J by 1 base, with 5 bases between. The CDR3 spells CSAYKNTEAFF. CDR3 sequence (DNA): TGCAGTGCTTACAAGAACACTGAAGCTTTCTTT.

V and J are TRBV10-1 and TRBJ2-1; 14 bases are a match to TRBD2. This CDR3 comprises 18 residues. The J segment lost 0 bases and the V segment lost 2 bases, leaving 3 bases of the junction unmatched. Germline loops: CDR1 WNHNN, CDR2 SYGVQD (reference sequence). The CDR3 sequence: CASSEGGTSGSSYNEQFF. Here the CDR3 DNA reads TGCGCCAGCAGTGAGGGGGGGACTAGCGGGAGCTCCTACAATGAGCAGTTCTTC.

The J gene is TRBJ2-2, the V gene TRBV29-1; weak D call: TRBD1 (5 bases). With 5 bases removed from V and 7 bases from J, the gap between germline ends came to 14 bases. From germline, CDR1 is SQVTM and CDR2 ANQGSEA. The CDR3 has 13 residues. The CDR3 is CSVKQGGNGELFF. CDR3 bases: TGCAGCGTTAAGCAGGGTGGTAACGGGGAGCTGTTTTTT.

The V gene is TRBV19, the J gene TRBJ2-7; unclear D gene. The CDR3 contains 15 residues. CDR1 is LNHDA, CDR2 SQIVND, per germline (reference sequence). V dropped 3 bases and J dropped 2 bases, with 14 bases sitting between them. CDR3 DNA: TGTGCCAGTAGTATCGTCTGGCAGGCGACCTACGAGCAGTACTTC. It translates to CASSIVWQATYEQYF.

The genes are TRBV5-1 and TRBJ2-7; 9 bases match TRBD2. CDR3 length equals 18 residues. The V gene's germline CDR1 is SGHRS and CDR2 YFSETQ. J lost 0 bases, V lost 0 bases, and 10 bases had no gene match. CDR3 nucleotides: TGCGCCAGCAGCTTGGAGGGATGGGGAGCGGGAGGCTCCTACGAGCAGTACTTC. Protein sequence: CASSLEGWGAGGSYEQYF.

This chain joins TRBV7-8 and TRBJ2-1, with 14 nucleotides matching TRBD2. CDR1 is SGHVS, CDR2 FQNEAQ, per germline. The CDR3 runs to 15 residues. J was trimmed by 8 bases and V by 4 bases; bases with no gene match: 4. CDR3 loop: CASSSGLAGVYEQFF. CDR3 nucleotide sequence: TGTGCCAGCAGCTCGGGACTAGCGGGAGTCTATGAGCAGTTCTTC.

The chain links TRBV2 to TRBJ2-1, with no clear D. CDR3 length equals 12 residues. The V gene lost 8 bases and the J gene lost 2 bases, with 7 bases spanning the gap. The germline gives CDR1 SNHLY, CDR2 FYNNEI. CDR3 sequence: CASGEPYNEQFF. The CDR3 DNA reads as TGTGCCAGCGGAGAACCCTACAATGAGCAGTTCTTC.

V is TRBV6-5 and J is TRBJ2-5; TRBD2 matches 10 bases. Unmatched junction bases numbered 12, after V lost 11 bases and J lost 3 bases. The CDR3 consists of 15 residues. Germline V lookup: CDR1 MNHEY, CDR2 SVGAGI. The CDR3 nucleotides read TGTGCCGCGCTAGCGGGAGTGGGGGGCAAAGAGACCCAGTACTTC. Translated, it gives CAALAGVGGKETQYF.

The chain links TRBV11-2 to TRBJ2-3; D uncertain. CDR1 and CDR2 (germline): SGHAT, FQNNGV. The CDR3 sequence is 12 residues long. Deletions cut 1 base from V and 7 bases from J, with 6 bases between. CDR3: CASSLVHNTQYF. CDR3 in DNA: TGTGCCAGCAGCTTAGTTCACAATACGCAGTATTTT.

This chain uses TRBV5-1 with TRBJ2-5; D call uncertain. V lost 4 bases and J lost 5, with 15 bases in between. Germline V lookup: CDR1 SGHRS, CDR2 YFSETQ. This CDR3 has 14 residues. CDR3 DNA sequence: TGCGCCAGCAGCCCTGGTGGGCCGAGGGAGACCCAGTACTTC. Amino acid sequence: CASSPGGPRETQYF.

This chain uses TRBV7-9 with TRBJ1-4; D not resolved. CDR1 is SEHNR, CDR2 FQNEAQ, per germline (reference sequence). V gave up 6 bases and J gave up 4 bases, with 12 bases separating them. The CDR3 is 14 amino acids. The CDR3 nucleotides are TGTGCCAGCAGTTACGGACTGGGTAATGAAAAACTGTTTTTT. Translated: CASSYGLGNEKLFF.

The DNA of the CDR3 is TGTGCCAGCAGCTTTAGGGGGCAAGTGACTGAAGCTTTCTTT. Translated, it gives CASSFRGQVTEAFF. The chain carries TRBV11-2 and TRBJ1-1, with TRBD1 matching over 7 bases. V shed 3 bases, J shed 5 bases, and the junction held 6 bases outside the gene matches. The CDR3 length is 14 residues. Germline assignment: CDR1 SGHAT and CDR2 FQNNGV. The complete variable domain, with remaining parts taken from reference TRBV11-2 and TRBJ1-1, reads EAGVAQSPRYKIIEKRQSVAFWCNPISGHATLYWYQQILGQGPKLLIQFQNNGVVDDSQLPKDRFSAERLKGVDSTLKIQPAKLEDSAVYLCASSFRGQVTEAFFGQGTRLTVV.

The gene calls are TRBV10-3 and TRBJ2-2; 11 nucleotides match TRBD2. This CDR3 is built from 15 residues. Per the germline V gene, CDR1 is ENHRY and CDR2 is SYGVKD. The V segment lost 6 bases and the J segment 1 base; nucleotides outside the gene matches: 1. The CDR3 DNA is TGTGCCATCAGCCTAGCGGGAGGGAACACCGGGGAGCTGTTTTTT. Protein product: CAISLAGGNTGELFF.

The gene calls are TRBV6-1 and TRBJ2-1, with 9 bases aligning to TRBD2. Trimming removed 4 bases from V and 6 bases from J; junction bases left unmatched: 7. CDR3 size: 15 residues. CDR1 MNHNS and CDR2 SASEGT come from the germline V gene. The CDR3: CASSGLAGMSNEQFF. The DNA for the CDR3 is TGTGCCAGCAGTGGCCTAGCGGGAATGAGCAATGAGCAGTTCTTC.

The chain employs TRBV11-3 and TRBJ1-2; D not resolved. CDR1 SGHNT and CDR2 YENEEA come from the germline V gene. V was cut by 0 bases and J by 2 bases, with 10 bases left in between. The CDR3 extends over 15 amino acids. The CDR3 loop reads CASSLDGEENYGYTF. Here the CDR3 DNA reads TGTGCCAGCAGCTTAGATGGGGAGGAAAACTATGGCTACACCTTC.

CDR3 in amino acids: CASSQDGTGGGEQYF. DNA of the CDR3: TGTGCCAGCAGCCAAGACGGGACAGGGGGCGGGGAGCAGTACTTC. V gene TRBV4-2 combines with J gene TRBJ2-7; 12 nucleotides match TRBD1. This CDR3 contains 15 residues. V shed 0 bases, J shed 7 bases, and the junction held 4 bases outside the gene matches. The germline gives CDR1 LGHNA, CDR2 YNFKEQ.